The clone carrying this T cell receptor beta chain was found a few times. The antigen remains unidentified. The data were obtained in a study of CD8+CD57+ T cells in acquired aplastic anemia. General observations from the study: Both patients and controls carried the same twenty-nine CD8+ CDR3 sequences.

The length of the CDR3 is 15 residues. V was trimmed by 2 bases and J by 9 bases, leaving 17 bases between them. Looked up from germline, CDR1 is LGHNA and CDR2 is YSLEER. Genomic DNA provided the template from which TCR beta VDJ and CDR3 profiles were obtained. TCRdb recomputed calls from the reads with MiXCR, one row per CDR3 protein. The sample lists under 500,000 distinct CDR3 sequences, more than 25% occurring once. An expansion of CD8+CD57+ cells by flow cytometry had been shown in patients chosen for sequencing. The TCR comes from a human donor with aplastic anemia. This chain joins TRBV4-3 and TRBJ2-1, with D uncertain. Sequencing input: sorted CD4+, CD8+, or CD8+CD57+ T cells (not recorded which) from PBMCs. The CDR3 here is CASSQLASGKGEQFF. The CDR3, as DNA: TGCGCCAGCAGCCAATTGGCTAGTGGTAAGGGTGAGCAGTTCTTC.